Following are 14 T cell receptor beta chains from one sample sequenced in a study of blood T cell repertoires in COVID-19. Sequencing used immunoSEQ multiplex PCR; TCRdb keeps in-frame clones, though not all of them. The profile shows about 270,000 clones, 82% of them singletons. Sequencing was carried out using peripheral blood. The receptors were sampled from a young woman with acute or convalescent COVID-19.

The V gene is TRBV7-8, the J gene TRBJ2-7; the D is unclear. CDR1 and CDR2 from the germline V gene are SGHVS and FQNEAQ. The length of the CDR3 is 15 residues. V was pared by 5 bases and J by 2 bases, with 16 bases between. In DNA, the CDR3 is TGTGCCAGCAGCCCAGATTGGCTAGACCCCTACGAGCAGTACTTC. Encoded protein: CASSPDWLDPYEQYF.

This sequence joins TRBV19 and TRBJ1-4, with D uncertain. V dropped 1 base and J dropped 2 bases, with 14 bases sitting between them. The length of the CDR3 is 17 residues. The germline gives CDR1 LNHDA, CDR2 SQIVND (reference sequence). The CDR3 region has the DNA TGTGCCAGTAGTATAGTCTACAGTCCAGGCACTAATGAAAAACTGTTTTTT. Encoded protein: CASSIVYSPGTNEKLFF. Combining the CDR3 with reference TRBV19 and TRBJ1-4 gives the whole variable domain DGGITQSPKYLFRKEGQNVTLSCEQNLNHDAMYWYRQDPGQGLRLIYYSQIVNDFQKGDIAEGYSVSREKKESFPLTVTSAQKNPTAFYLCASSIVYSPGTNEKLFFGSGTQLSVL.

This clone was counted between two and nine times. This sequence joins TRBV28 and TRBJ1-5; a weak D match, TRBD1 (5 bases). V gave up 1 base and J gave up 6 bases, with 13 bases separating them. The germline gives CDR1 MDHEN, CDR2 SYDVKM. The CDR3 has 15 amino acids. The CDR3 DNA is TGTGCCAGCAGTTTATTAGGGGCCTGGGGTCAGCCCCAGCATTTT. This encodes CASSLLGAWGQPQHF.

This chain joins TRBV7-2 and TRBJ1-1; maybe TRBD1 (6 bases). V was shortened by 6 bases and J by 3 bases, with 11 bases between the two germline ends. The CDR3 runs 13 residues. Germline CDR1 SGHTA, CDR2 FQGNSA. The DNA for the CDR3 is TGTGCCAGCAGTTCTCAGGGGCACACTGAAGCTTTCTTT. Amino acids: CASSSQGHTEAFF. Complete variable domain (other parts from reference TRBV7-2 and TRBJ1-1): GAGVSQSPSNKVTEKGKDVELRCDPISGHTALYWYRQSLGQGLEFLIYFQGNSAPDKSGLPSDRFSAERTGGSVSTLTIQRTQQEDSAVYLCASSSQGHTEAFFGQGTRLTVV.

This chain joins TRBV14 and TRBJ1-2; D gene unclear. CDR1 SGHDN and CDR2 FVKESK come from the germline V gene. With 2 bases removed from V and 5 bases from J, the gap between germline ends came to 9 bases. This CDR3 region has 13 residues. CDR3 protein: CASSQMSGYGYTF. The CDR3 nucleotides read TGTGCCAGCAGCCAAATGTCAGGATATGGCTACACCTTC.

This clone was counted a few times. J is TRBJ2-2 and V is TRBV6-4; D may be TRBD2 (6 bases). Trimming pared 5 bases from V and 5 bases from J, leaving 15 bases between. The germline gives CDR1 MRHNA, CDR2 SNTAGT. This CDR3 is built from 15 residues. CDR3 in DNA: TGTGCCAGCAGTTCTGGCGGGGTTGAAACCGGGGAGCTGTTTTTT. Its protein product is CASSSGGVETGELFF.

The J gene is TRBJ1-5, the V gene TRBV18; possibly TRBD1 for D (5 bases). The germline V and J ends were trimmed by 5 bases and 5 bases, with 10 bases remaining between them. CDR1 and CDR2 from the germline V gene are KGHSH and LQKENI. The CDR3 is 13 residues long. The CDR3 protein is CASSGAEDQPQHF. The CDR3 DNA reads TGTGCCAGCTCAGGGGCAGAAGATCAGCCCCAGCATTTT.

The rearrangement links TRBV12-3 or TRBV12-4 to TRBJ2-2; D gene unclear. The V gene lost 8 bases and the J gene lost 6 bases, with 13 bases spanning the gap. The CDR3 covers 13 residues. In DNA, the CDR3 is TGTGCCAGCCAGTATTCGGGTTCCGGGGAGCTGTTTTTT. Its protein product is CASQYSGSGELFF.

Turning to this clone: This specimen includes other DNA sequences encoding the same CDR3. The chain combines TRBV12-3 or TRBV12-4 with TRBJ1-1; D is perhaps TRBD1 (5 bases). V lost 5 bases to trimming and J lost 2 bases, with 9 bases between them. CDR3 length: 13 amino acids. In DNA form, the CDR3 reads TGTGCCAGCAGTCGGCAGGGAAACACTGAAGCTTTCTTT. Amino acid sequence: CASSRQGNTEAFF.

The V and J genes are TRBV6-6 and TRBJ1-5; D not resolved. Trimming cost V 1 base and J 5 bases, with 6 bases left between them. This CDR3 has 13 residues. Germline-derived CDR1 and CDR2 are MNHNY and SVGAGI (reference sequence). CDR3 sequence reads: CASSYLADQPQHF. The CDR3 DNA is TGTGCCAGCAGTTACTTGGCGGATCAGCCCCAGCATTTT.

This clone has only one observation. The J gene is TRBJ2-2, the V gene TRBV6-5, with 7 positions matching TRBD1. V trimming: 3 bases; J trimming: 0 bases; junction bases outside the gene matches: 4. This CDR3 contains 16 residues. Germline values: CDR1 MNHEY, CDR2 SVGAGI. The CDR3 sequence: CASSYEGAPNTGELFF. The CDR3, as DNA: TGTGCCAGCAGTTATGAGGGGGCCCCGAACACCGGGGAGCTGTTTTTT.

This clone was seen a single time. This sequence joins TRBV15 and TRBJ2-3; 8 nucleotides line up with TRBD2. Germline V gene sequence: CDR1 LNHNV, CDR2 YYDKDF (reference sequence). The CDR3 is 18 amino acids. J was trimmed by 5 bases and V by 3 bases; bases with no gene match: 16. DNA of the CDR3: TGTGCCACCAGCAGTGGAAGACAGCGGGGGAAATGGGTAGATACGCAGTATTTT. As protein: CATSSGRQRGKWVDTQYF.

This chain links TRBV27 with TRBJ1-6, with D possibly matching TRBD1 (6 bases). Germline assignment: CDR1 MNHEY and CDR2 SMNVEV (reference sequence). The length of the CDR3 is 16 residues. V was trimmed by 6 bases and J by 7 bases, leaving 19 bases between them. The CDR3 nucleotides are TGTGCCAGCAGCCCTCAGGGGTCTTGGGGAAATTCACCCCTCCACTTT. The encoded protein is CASSPQGSWGNSPLHF.

This chain uses TRBV7-2 with TRBJ1-4; 8 nucleotides line up with TRBD1. Germline-derived CDR1 and CDR2 are SGHTA and FQGNSA. V shed 4 bases, J shed 2 bases, and the junction held 12 bases outside the gene matches. This CDR3 spans 18 amino acids. The CDR3 DNA reads TGTGCCAGCAGCTCCCCGGACAGGGCCCTCCCGACTAATGAAAAACTGTTTTTT. Translating it yields CASSSPDRALPTNEKLFF.